Below, 26 T cell receptor beta chains from the same sample are listed, as sequenced in a study of cytomegalovirus exposure and HLA in healthy donors (dated by TCRdb to 2017 to 2019). Receptors were amplified or captured by the immunoSEQ multiplex PCR assay. For the multiplex PCR, a mixture combining 60 forward primers for TCR Vbeta segments and 13 reverse primers for TCR Jbeta segments was used. In TCRdb, the immuneACCESS table is reduced to in-frame sequences with V and J assigned. These tables do not hold every clone; where another copy was compared, an unresolved V gene accounts for under half, and the others remain unexplained. The sample table shows around 150,000 clones, and 80% to 85% are seen once. The ten largest clones take up about 1.9% of the sample. Sequencing was performed on PBMCs. These TCRs come from a human donor in good health.

The chain joins TRBV7-9 to TRBJ1-6; the D is unclear. There are 16 residues in the CDR3. The germline CDR1 and CDR2 sequences are SEHNR and FQNEAQ (reference sequence). V dropped 1 base and J dropped 10 bases, with 17 bases sitting between them. The CDR3 loop reads CASSLGPPLGSSPLHF. The CDR3, as DNA: TGTGCCAGCAGCTTAGGCCCCCCCCTGGGCTCCTCACCCCTCCACTTT. The whole variable domain, remainder taken from reference TRBV7-9 and TRBJ1-6, is DTGVSQNPRHKITKRGQNVTFRCDPISEHNRLYWYRQTLGQGPEFLTYFQNEAQLEKSRLLSDRFSAERPKGSFSTLEIQRTEQGDSAMYLCASSLGPPLGSSPLHFGNGTRLTVT.

The chain links TRBV11-2 to TRBJ2-7; the D gene is possibly TRBD1 (5 bases). V lost 0 bases and J lost 2, with 11 bases in between. Germline CDR1 reads SGHAT; CDR2 reads FQNNGV. This CDR3 has 15 amino acids. The CDR3 spells CASSLDRVSTYEQYF. The CDR3 coding sequence is TGTGCCAGCAGCTTAGACAGGGTTTCTACCTACGAGCAGTACTTC.

This chain uses TRBV2 with TRBJ2-1, with D tentatively TRBD1 (6 bases). The CDR3 extends over 10 amino acids. Germline V gene sequence: CDR1 SNHLY, CDR2 FYNNEI. V was cut by 2 bases and J by 15 bases, with 8 bases left in between. The DNA for the CDR3 is TGTGCCAGCAGTGAAAAGGGGGTGTTCTTC. Protein: CASSEKGVFF.

V is TRBV19 and J is TRBJ1-1; TRBD1 matches at 8 bases. Germline loops: CDR1 LNHDA, CDR2 SQIVND (reference sequence). This CDR3 is 15 amino acids long. With 5 bases clipped from V and 0 bases from J, the junction kept 5 bases outside the gene matches. CDR3 nucleotides: TGTGCCAGTAGTCCGGGGGACAGGATGAACACTGAAGCTTTCTTT. As protein: CASSPGDRMNTEAFF.

The chain uses TRBV29-1 and TRBJ2-5; D is possibly TRBD2 (6 bases). Trimming took 4 bases from V and 0 from J, leaving 21 bases between them. The CDR3 has 17 residues. CDR1 SQVTM and CDR2 ANQGSEA come from the germline V gene. CDR3 in amino acids: CSVVEGQLLPYQETQYF. CDR3 nucleotide sequence: TGCAGCGTTGTGGAGGGGCAGCTTCTACCGTACCAAGAGACCCAGTACTTC.

This clone was found a few times. The chain recombines TRBV5-4 with TRBJ1-1; TRBD1 is a possible D gene (5 bases). V was trimmed by 10 bases and J by 0 bases, leaving 13 bases between them. Per the germline V gene, CDR1 is SGHNT and CDR2 is YYREEE (reference sequence). The CDR3 is 13 residues long. The CDR3 DNA is TGTGCCGTTGGGACTCCTGTGAACACTGAAGCTTTCTTT. Amino acid sequence: CAVGTPVNTEAFF.

This clone has a single count. The genes are TRBV5-7 and TRBJ2-3; a possible D gene is TRBD1 (8 bases). TRBV5-7 is filed as an ORF, its function uncertain. Trimming took off 3 bases at V and 5 bases at J, with 19 bases between the two ends. The CDR3 consists of 16 residues. The CDR3 protein is CASSWGGQGARDTQYF. The CDR3 DNA reads as TGTGCCAGCAGCTGGGGGGGGCAGGGGGCGAGAGATACGCAGTATTTT.

The CDR3 DNA sequence: TGCGCCAGCAGCGGGGGAGGCGAGCAGTACTTC. Amino acid sequence: CASSGGGEQYF. The gene calls are TRBV5-1 and TRBJ2-7; a possible D gene is TRBD2 (6 bases). V lost 4 bases and J 6 bases, leaving 8 bases between the germline ends. CDR1 is SGHRS and CDR2 is YFSETQ in the germline V gene. The CDR3 totals 11 residues. The full variable domain, completed using reference TRBV5-1 and TRBJ2-7, is KAGVTQTPRYLIKTRGQQVTLSCSPISGHRSVSWYQQTPGQGLQFLFEYFSETQRNKGNFPGRFSGRQFSNSRSEMNVSTLELGDSALYLCASSGGGEQYFGPGTRLTVT.

This clone was seen only once. The CDR3 loop is CASSQVSGANGYTF. The CDR3, as DNA: TGCGCCAGCAGCCAAGTATCAGGGGCCAATGGCTACACCTTC. V gene TRBV4-1 combines with J gene TRBJ1-2, with D perhaps matching TRBD1 (6 bases). Between the trimmed V and J ends, which lost 1 base and 6 bases, there was a span of 12 bases. CDR3 size: 14 residues. The germline CDR1 and CDR2 sequences are MGHRA and YSYEKL.

The chain is built from TRBV7-8 and TRBJ1-5, with D uncertain. This CDR3 spans 13 amino acids. The V and J ends lost 1 base and 6 bases respectively, with 7 bases between them. CDR1 is SGHVS, CDR2 FQNEAQ, per germline. The CDR3, as DNA: TGTGCCAGCAGCTTAGAATTGGCTCAGCCCCAGCATTTT. Residues: CASSLELAQPQHF.

The gene calls are TRBV2 and TRBJ1-5; 9 bases are a match to TRBD1. CDR1 SNHLY and CDR2 FYNNEI come from the germline V gene. The CDR3 is made up of 16 amino acids. J lost 4 bases, V lost 0 bases, and 4 bases had no gene match. As DNA, the CDR3 is TGTGCCAGCAGTGAAGCCCCCGGACAGGGGAATCAGCCCCAGCATTTT. This gives the protein CASSEAPGQGNQPQHF. The full variable domain, in which reference TRBV2 and TRBJ1-5 provide the parts outside the CDR3, is EPEVTQTPSHQVTQMGQEVILRCVPISNHLYFYWYRQILGQKVEFLVSFYNNEISEKSEIFDDQFSVERPDGSNFTLKIRSTKLEDSAMYFCASSEAPGQGNQPQHFGDGTRLSIL.

The gene calls are TRBV5-1 and TRBJ1-1; possible D gene TRBD1, 5 bases. The CDR3 loop spans 14 amino acids. From germline, CDR1 is SGHRS and CDR2 YFSETQ. V was clipped by 4 bases and J by 4 bases, with 14 bases between them. The CDR3 DNA is TGCGCCAGCAGCGTTGGGACCGGGGGCACTGAAGCTTTCTTT. Encoded protein: CASSVGTGGTEAFF.

The gene calls are TRBV7-6 and TRBJ2-7, with 8 bases aligning to TRBD2. With V trimmed by 0 bases and J by 3 bases, 7 bases remained unmatched. The CDR3 is 16 residues long. Germline loops: CDR1 SGHVS, CDR2 FNYEAQ. CDR3 DNA sequence: TGTGCCAGCAGCTTAGCGGTAGCGGGACGAGACTACGAGCAGTACTTC. This sequence encodes CASSLAVAGRDYEQYF.

This sequence joins TRBV2 and TRBJ1-1; possibly TRBD1 for D (6 bases). This CDR3 is 14 amino acids long. Trimming left V 9 bases short and J 2 bases short, with 16 bases between. Germline values: CDR1 SNHLY, CDR2 FYNNEI. CDR3 in amino acids: CASPRDTLNTEAFF. CDR3 bases: TGTGCCAGTCCCCGGGACACCCTTAACACTGAAGCTTTCTTT. The full variable domain, with the rest looked up from reference TRBV2 and TRBJ1-1, is EPEVTQTPSHQVTQMGQEVILRCVPISNHLYFYWYRQILGQKVEFLVSFYNNEISEKSEIFDDQFSVERPDGSNFTLKIRSTKLEDSAMYFCASPRDTLNTEAFFGQGTRLTVV.

V gene TRBV9 combines with J gene TRBJ2-7; D is possibly TRBD2 (6 bases). The CDR3 covers 14 residues. Looked up from germline, CDR1 is SGDLS and CDR2 is YYNGEE. V was cut by 5 bases and J by 1 base, with 13 bases left in between. The CDR3 is CASSQREVSYEQYF. The CDR3 bases are TGTGCCAGCAGTCAAAGGGAGGTTTCCTACGAGCAGTACTTC. Complete variable domain (other parts from reference TRBV9 and TRBJ2-7): DSGVTQTPKHLITATGQRVTLRCSPRSGDLSVYWYQQSLDQGLQFLIQYYNGEERAKGNILERFSAQQFPDLHSELNLSSLELGDSALYFCASSQREVSYEQYFGPGTRLTVT.

This clone occurred once. This chain connects TRBV7-8 to TRBJ1-4, with 9 bases lining up with TRBD1. Germline assignment: CDR1 SGHVS and CDR2 FQNEAQ. V shed 4 bases, J shed 12 bases, and the junction held 9 bases outside the gene matches. The CDR3 spans 14 residues. The CDR3 sequence is CASSYSGTGRELFF. As DNA, the CDR3 is TGTGCCAGCAGCTATTCCGGGACAGGGAGGGAACTGTTTTTT.

This clone was counted between two and nine times. This sequence joins TRBV5-1 and TRBJ2-3; D is unresolved. The V end was cut by 0 bases, the J end by 0 bases, with 11 bases between. Germline V gene sequence: CDR1 SGHRS, CDR2 YFSETQ. CDR3 length: 16 residues. The CDR3 nucleotides are TGCGCCAGCAGCTTGGATGGAGACTCTAGCACAGATACGCAGTATTTT. Translated, it gives CASSLDGDSSTDTQYF.

This chain joins TRBV6-6 and TRBJ1-4; perhaps TRBD1 as D (6 bases). V dropped 4 bases and J dropped 3 bases, with 12 bases sitting between them. Germline V CDR1 and CDR2: MNHNY, SVGAGI (reference sequence). The CDR3 runs 15 residues. In DNA, the CDR3 is TGTGCCAGCAGTTGGCTACAGGGCCCTAATGAAAAACTGTTTTTT. This encodes CASSWLQGPNEKLFF.

The chain joins TRBV27 to TRBJ2-3; a weak D match, TRBD1 (6 bases). The germline CDR1 and CDR2 sequences are MNHEY and SMNVEV (reference sequence). Trimming took 8 bases from V and 1 from J, leaving 16 bases between them. The CDR3 has 15 amino acids. The chain's CDR3 is CASHTLGARTDTQYF. The CDR3 DNA reads TGTGCCAGCCACACGTTGGGGGCCCGCACAGATACGCAGTATTTT.

This chain connects TRBV5-1 to TRBJ2-5, with 12 bases matching TRBD2. The CDR3 spans 15 residues. V shed 3 bases and J 5 bases; nucleotides not matched to a gene: 5. Germline CDR1 reads SGHRS; CDR2 reads YFSETQ. The CDR3 region has the DNA TGCGCCAGCAGCTGGAGGACTAGCGGGGAGGAGACCCAGTACTTC. Translation gives CASSWRTSGEETQYF. Looking up the rest from reference TRBV5-1 and TRBJ2-5 gives the full variable domain: KAGVTQTPRYLIKTRGQQVTLSCSPISGHRSVSWYQQTPGQGLQFLFEYFSETQRNKGNFPGRFSGRQFSNSRSEMNVSTLELGDSALYLCASSWRTSGEETQYFGPGTRLLVL.

The chain combines TRBV5-8 with TRBJ1-1, with D tentatively TRBD1 (5 bases). The CDR3 is made up of 13 amino acids. Germline CDR1 SGHTS, CDR2 YDEGEE. The V and J ends lost 0 bases and 11 bases respectively, with 14 bases between them. The chain's CDR3 is CASSLGKGCTAFF. CDR3 DNA: TGTGCCAGCAGCTTGGGGAAGGGGTGTACCGCTTTCTTT.

This chain joins TRBV4-1 and TRBJ2-5, with 7 bases that match TRBD1. CDR1 and CDR2 (germline): MGHRA, YSYEKL. The CDR3 loop spans 15 amino acids. V dropped 3 bases and J dropped 3; count of bases not matched to a gene: 7. The CDR3 spells CASSQPDQGEETQYF. The CDR3 DNA reads as TGCGCCAGCAGCCAGCCTGATCAGGGGGAAGAGACCCAGTACTTC.

V is TRBV7-6 and J is TRBJ2-1; 15 positions agree with TRBD2. After removal of 5 bases from V and 8 bases from J, the junction contained 4 bases not matched to a gene. Germline assignment: CDR1 SGHVS and CDR2 FNYEAQ. The CDR3 is made up of 15 amino acids. In nucleotides, the CDR3 is TGTGCCAGCAGCCAGGGACTAGCGGGGGGCGATGAGCAGTTCTTC. Encoded protein: CASSQGLAGGDEQFF.

In this sample, this clone turned up a few times. In DNA, the CDR3 is TGTGCCAGCAGTGGCGGGGTCGGCACTGAAGCTTTCTTT. Its translation is CASSGGVGTEAFF. The genes are TRBV6-6 and TRBJ1-1, with D hard to call. The germline V gene has CDR1 MNHNY and CDR2 SVGAGI (reference sequence). CDR3 length: 13 residues. V dropped 5 bases and J dropped 4 bases, with 11 bases sitting between them.

The gene calls are TRBV11-3 and TRBJ2-2, with unresolved D. CDR1 and CDR2 from the germline V gene are SGHNT and YENEEA. Trimming took off 2 bases at V and 7 bases at J, with 2 bases between the two ends. The CDR3 consists of 11 residues. The chain's CDR3 is CASSLYGELFF. The CDR3, as DNA: TGTGCCAGCAGCTTATACGGGGAGCTGTTTTTT.

As concerns this clone: The same CDR3 arises from other DNA sequences in this sample as well. This chain joins TRBV10-3 and TRBJ2-7, with 12 bases fitting TRBD1. The CDR3 loop spans 14 amino acids. CDR1 and CDR2 from the germline V gene are ENHRY and SYGVKD. With 6 bases clipped from V and 7 bases from J, the junction kept 7 bases outside the gene matches. CDR3 amino acids: CAIRPGQGAREQYF. The CDR3 bases are TGTGCCATCAGACCGGGACAGGGGGCGCGAGAGCAGTACTTC.